The 21 T cell receptor beta chains in this list originate from one sample, sequenced in a study of blood T cell repertoires in COVID-19. The assay was immunoSEQ multiplex PCR, and TCRdb's table has in-frame clones only and misses some. Found here are roughly 380,000 clones, approximately 91% of them singletons; the top ten hold 1%. The material sequenced was PBMCs or T cells enriched from blood (not recorded which). These TCRs come from a woman aged 30 to 39 who had been exposed to COVID-19.

This chain joins TRBV12-3 or TRBV12-4 and TRBJ1-3; D ambiguous. V was cut by 6 bases and J by 4 bases, with 10 bases left in between. The CDR3 totals 13 residues. CDR3 residues: CASSPTVGNTIYF. The CDR3 nucleotides read TGTGCCAGCAGCCCCACGGTGGGAAACACCATATATTTT.

The chain employs TRBV23-1 and TRBJ1-5; weak D call: TRBD1 (5 bases). TRBV23-1 has ORF status, its function being uncertain. The V end was cut by 7 bases, the J end by 6 bases, with 7 bases between. This CDR3 is built from 11 residues. As DNA, the CDR3 is TGCGCCAGCATAAGGGGTCAGCCCCAGCATTTT. It specifies CASIRGQPQHF.

The chain has TRBV10-2 and TRBJ2-2; D remains ambiguous. The V and J ends lost 7 bases and 0 bases respectively, with 9 bases between them. CDR3 length: 14 amino acids. Germline V lookup: CDR1 WSHSY, CDR2 SAAADI. In DNA, the CDR3 is TGCGCCAGCACCCAGGTTTCGAACACCGGGGAGCTGTTTTTT. The encoded protein is CASTQVSNTGELFF.

The chain carries TRBV9 and TRBJ2-1; the match to TRBD2 covers 13 bases. J lost 0 bases, V lost 7 bases, and 16 bases had no gene match. The CDR3 runs 20 residues. Germline V gene sequence: CDR1 SGDLS, CDR2 YYNGEE. The DNA of the CDR3 is TGTGCCAGCTCCCTCGGGTTAGGACTAGCGGGAGCCTTCTCCTACAATGAGCAGTTCTTC. This sequence encodes CASSLGLGLAGAFSYNEQFF.

The chain employs TRBV27 and TRBJ1-4; D gene unclear. Trimming cost V 1 base and J 5 bases, with 5 bases left between them. This CDR3 spans 13 amino acids. CDR1 is MNHEY, CDR2 SMNVEV, per germline (reference sequence). The CDR3 here is CASSLWENEKLFF. CDR3 bases: TGTGCCAGCAGTTTATGGGAGAATGAAAAACTGTTTTTT.

The V gene is TRBV6-5, the J gene TRBJ1-5; D is unclear. Germline CDR1 reads MNHEY; CDR2 reads SVGAGI. V lost 7 bases to trimming and J lost 7 bases, with 20 bases between them. The CDR3 spans 15 residues. The CDR3 sequence is CASTKKGVVGQPQHF. CDR3 sequence (DNA): TGTGCCAGCACCAAAAAGGGAGTAGTAGGGCAGCCCCAGCATTTT.

The rearrangement joins TRBV24-1 to TRBJ2-3; weak D call: TRBD2 (6 bases). The CDR3 has 17 amino acids. Germline CDR1 reads KGHDR; CDR2 reads SFDVKD. V was shortened by 0 bases and J by 6 bases, with 18 bases between the two germline ends. The CDR3 DNA sequence: TGTGCCACCAGTGATTTGGGTAGAGGGAGGTCTATGGATACGCAGTATTTT. This gives the protein CATSDLGRGRSMDTQYF.

The J gene is TRBJ1-2, the V gene TRBV7-2; the D gene is possibly TRBD1 (6 bases). The CDR3 loop spans 14 amino acids. Germline V CDR1 and CDR2: SGHTA, FQGNSA. V gave up 5 bases and J gave up 5 bases, with 15 bases separating them. This CDR3 is CASSQSMTGYGYTF. CDR3 sequence (DNA): TGTGCCAGCAGCCAATCCATGACAGGATATGGCTACACCTTC.

This clone showed up just a few times. The chain combines TRBV28 with TRBJ1-6; no firm D call. In germline, CDR1 is MDHEN, CDR2 SYDVKM. This CDR3 region has 13 residues. Trimming cost V 6 bases and J 5 bases, with 8 bases left between them. The CDR3 coding sequence is TGTGCCAGCAGGGGCAGACATAATTCACCCCTCCACTTT. This sequence encodes CASRGRHNSPLHF.

The chain combines TRBV11-2 with TRBJ1-3; D might be TRBD1 (6 bases). There are 14 residues in the CDR3. The V gene's germline CDR1 is SGHAT and CDR2 FQNNGV. V was cut by 6 bases and J by 2 bases, with 11 bases left in between. CDR3 DNA: TGTGCCAGCAGAAAAGGGGGAGCTGGAAACACCATATATTTT. The encoded protein is CASRKGGAGNTIYF.

The chain combines TRBV27 with TRBJ2-1; no firm D call. CDR1 and CDR2 from the germline V gene are MNHEY and SMNVEV (reference sequence). V gave up 5 bases and J gave up 12 bases, with 14 bases separating them. The CDR3 has 12 residues. The CDR3 spells CASSPAPPGQFF. CDR3 DNA: TGTGCCAGCAGTCCCGCCCCCCCGGGGCAGTTCTTC.

The chain recombines TRBV2 with TRBJ1-2, with 8 bases aligning to TRBD1. V was clipped by 6 bases and J by 8 bases; unmatched bases: 14. CDR3 length equals 15 residues. Germline CDR1 and CDR2: SNHLY and FYNNEI. The CDR3 bases are TGTGCCAGCAGCCCCGTCCAGGGGGCGGGGCAAGGCTACACCTTC. Translated: CASSPVQGAGQGYTF.

The chain has TRBV10-2 and TRBJ2-7; D may be TRBD2 (6 bases). The CDR3 contains 13 residues. Germline V gene lookup returns CDR1 WSHSY and CDR2 SAAADI. V was pared by 7 bases and J by 5 bases, with 15 bases between. This CDR3 reads CASKPLTGDEQYF. Written as DNA, the CDR3 is TGCGCCAGCAAACCGCTGACGGGAGACGAGCAGTACTTC.

The chain uses TRBV4-2 and TRBJ1-3; no reliable D call. This CDR3 has 15 amino acids. Germline V gene data show CDR1 as LGHNA and CDR2 as YNFKEQ. Trimming pared 0 bases from V and 0 bases from J, leaving 6 bases between. The CDR3 DNA is TGTGCCAGCAGCCAAGACAGGCTCTCTGGAAACACCATATATTTT. Protein sequence: CASSQDRLSGNTIYF.

The V call is TRBV2, the J call TRBJ2-3, with 9 bases identical to TRBD2. The junction had 12 bases not matched to a gene; V was cut back by 7 bases and J by 7 bases. The germline V gene encodes CDR1 SNHLY and CDR2 FYNNEI. The CDR3 runs to 15 residues. The CDR3 nucleotides are TGTGCCAGCACCTCCGGGACTAGCAGCTGGAATACGCAGTATTTT. This sequence encodes CASTSGTSSWNTQYF.

Concerning this clone itself: The sample has other DNA sequences that encode this CDR3 too. The chain recombines TRBV5-1 with TRBJ2-7, with D possibly matching TRBD1 (5 bases). Trimming removed 2 bases at V and 1 base at J, with 7 bases between. The CDR3 runs 13 residues. Germline lookup yields CDR1 SGHRS and CDR2 YFSETQ. The CDR3 protein is CASSLGVSYEQYF. The CDR3 DNA is TGCGCCAGCAGCTTAGGGGTTTCCTACGAGCAGTACTTC.

The genes are TRBV28 and TRBJ2-7; 10 bases align to TRBD1. From germline, CDR1 is MDHEN and CDR2 SYDVKM. Trimming at V came to 8 bases and at J to 5 bases, leaving 12 bases not matched to a gene. The CDR3 is made up of 15 amino acids. CDR3 in DNA: TGTGCCAGCCGGGGCTCCGGGGGACAGGGGAACGAGCAGTACTTC. Its protein product is CASRGSGGQGNEQYF.

The J gene is TRBJ1-2, the V gene TRBV7-3, with a possible D match to TRBD1 (6 bases). CDR1 SGHTA and CDR2 FQGTGA come from the germline V gene. V was clipped by 2 bases and J by 4 bases, with 14 bases between them. There are 15 residues in the CDR3. DNA of the CDR3: TGTGCCAGCAGCTTATCAGGGGCGGGAGTCTATGGCTACACCTTC. Translation: CASSLSGAGVYGYTF.

The chain combines TRBV10-1 with TRBJ2-1, with a weak D call TRBD1 (6 bases). Germline assignment: CDR1 WNHNN and CDR2 SYGVQD (reference sequence). There are 13 residues in the CDR3. The V gene lost 8 bases and the J gene lost 2 bases, with 10 bases spanning the gap. CDR3 protein: CASSQGPYNEQFF. The CDR3 DNA reads TGCGCCAGCTCACAGGGACCCTACAATGAGCAGTTCTTC.

The rearrangement uses TRBV28 and TRBJ1-6, with TRBD1 identical over 9 bases. Germline V gene sequence: CDR1 MDHEN, CDR2 SYDVKM. The CDR3 runs 15 residues. V lost 5 bases, J lost 6 bases, and 5 bases stayed unmatched. Here the CDR3 reads CASSKQGARNSPLHF. The CDR3 nucleotides read TGTGCCAGCAGTAAACAGGGGGCGCGTAATTCACCCCTCCACTTT.

The rearrangement joins TRBV10-3 to TRBJ2-1; 13 bases fit TRBD2. The germline gives CDR1 ENHRY, CDR2 SYGVKD. The CDR3 is 15 residues long. V lost 10 bases and J lost 4; bases outside the gene matches: 7. This CDR3 is CATRTSGSNYNEQFF. CDR3 nucleotide sequence: TGTGCCACCAGGACTAGCGGGAGTAATTACAATGAGCAGTTCTTC.